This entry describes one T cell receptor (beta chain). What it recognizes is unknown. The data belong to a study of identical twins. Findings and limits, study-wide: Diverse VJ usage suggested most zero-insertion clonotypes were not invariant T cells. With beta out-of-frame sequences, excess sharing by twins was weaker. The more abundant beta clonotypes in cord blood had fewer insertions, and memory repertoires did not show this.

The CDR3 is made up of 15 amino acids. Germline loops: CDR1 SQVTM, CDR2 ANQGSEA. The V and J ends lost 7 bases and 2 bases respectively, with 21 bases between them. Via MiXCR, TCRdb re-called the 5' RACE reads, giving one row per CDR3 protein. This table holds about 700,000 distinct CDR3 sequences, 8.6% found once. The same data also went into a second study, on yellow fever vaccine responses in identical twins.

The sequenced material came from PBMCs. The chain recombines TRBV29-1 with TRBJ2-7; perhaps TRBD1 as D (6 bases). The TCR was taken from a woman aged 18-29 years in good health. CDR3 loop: CSARGARDMTYEQYF. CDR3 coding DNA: TGCAGCGCCCGAGGGGCCCGGGACATGACCTACGAGCAGTACTTC.